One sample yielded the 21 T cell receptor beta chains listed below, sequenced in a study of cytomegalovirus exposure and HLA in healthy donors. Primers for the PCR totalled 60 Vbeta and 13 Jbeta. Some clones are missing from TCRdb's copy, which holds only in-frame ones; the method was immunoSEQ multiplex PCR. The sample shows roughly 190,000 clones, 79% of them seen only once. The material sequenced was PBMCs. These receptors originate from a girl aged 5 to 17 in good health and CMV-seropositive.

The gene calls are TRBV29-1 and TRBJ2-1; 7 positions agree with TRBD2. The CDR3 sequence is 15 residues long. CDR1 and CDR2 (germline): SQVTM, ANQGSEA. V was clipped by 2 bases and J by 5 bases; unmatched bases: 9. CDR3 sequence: CSVEMYWGGDNEQFF. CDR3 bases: TGCAGCGTTGAAATGTATTGGGGGGGGGACAATGAGCAGTTCTTC.

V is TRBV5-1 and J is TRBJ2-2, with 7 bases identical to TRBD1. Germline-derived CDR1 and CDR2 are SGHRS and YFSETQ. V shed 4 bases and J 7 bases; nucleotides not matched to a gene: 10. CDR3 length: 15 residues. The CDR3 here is CASSQRQGRDGELFF. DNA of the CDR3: TGCGCCAGCAGCCAGAGACAGGGTCGGGACGGGGAGCTGTTTTTT. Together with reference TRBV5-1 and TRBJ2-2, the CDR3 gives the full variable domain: KAGVTQTPRYLIKTRGQQVTLSCSPISGHRSVSWYQQTPGQGLQFLFEYFSETQRNKGNFPGRFSGRQFSNSRSEMNVSTLELGDSALYLCASSQRQGRDGELFFGEGSRLTVL.

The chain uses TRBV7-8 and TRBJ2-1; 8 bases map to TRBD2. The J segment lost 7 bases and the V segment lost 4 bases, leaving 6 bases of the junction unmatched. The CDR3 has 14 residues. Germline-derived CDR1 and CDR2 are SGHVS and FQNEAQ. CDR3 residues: CASSSPPGGNEQFF. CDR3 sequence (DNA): TGTGCCAGCAGCTCCCCCCCGGGGGGGAATGAGCAGTTCTTC.

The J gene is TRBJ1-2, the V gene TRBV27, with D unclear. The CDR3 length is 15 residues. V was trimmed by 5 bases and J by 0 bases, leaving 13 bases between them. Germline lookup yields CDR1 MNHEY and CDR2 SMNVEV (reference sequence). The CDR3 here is CASSPSLVANYGYTF. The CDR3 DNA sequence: TGTGCCAGCAGTCCCTCCCTTGTTGCTAACTATGGCTACACCTTC.

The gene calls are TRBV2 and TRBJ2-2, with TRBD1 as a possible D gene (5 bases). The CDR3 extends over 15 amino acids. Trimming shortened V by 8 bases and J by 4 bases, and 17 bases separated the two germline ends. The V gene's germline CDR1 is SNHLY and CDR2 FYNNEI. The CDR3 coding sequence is TGTGCCAGCGGACCAGGGCATCGTTTCACCGGGGAGCTGTTTTTT. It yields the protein CASGPGHRFTGELFF.

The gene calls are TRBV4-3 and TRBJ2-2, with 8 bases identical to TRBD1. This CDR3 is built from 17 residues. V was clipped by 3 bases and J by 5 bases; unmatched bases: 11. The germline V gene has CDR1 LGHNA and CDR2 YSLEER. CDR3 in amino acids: CASSQYAGQGETGELFF. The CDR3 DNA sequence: TGCGCCAGCAGCCAGTACGCCGGACAGGGAGAAACCGGGGAGCTGTTTTTT.

This chain's CDR3 is CASSEAGNTIYF. The CDR3 DNA reads as TGTGCCAGCAGCGAGGCTGGAAACACCATATATTTT. The chain carries TRBV7-6 and TRBJ1-3; D gene uncertain. The germline V gene has CDR1 SGHVS and CDR2 FNYEAQ. This CDR3 spans 12 amino acids. The germline V and J ends were trimmed by 5 bases and 2 bases, with 4 bases remaining between them.

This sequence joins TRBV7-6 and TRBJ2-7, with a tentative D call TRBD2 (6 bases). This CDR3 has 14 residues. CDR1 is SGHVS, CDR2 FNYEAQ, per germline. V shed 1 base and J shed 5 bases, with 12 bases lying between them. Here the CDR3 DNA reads TGTGCCAGCAGCTTAGGTCCAGGCGGGAACGAGCAGTACTTC. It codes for CASSLGPGGNEQYF.

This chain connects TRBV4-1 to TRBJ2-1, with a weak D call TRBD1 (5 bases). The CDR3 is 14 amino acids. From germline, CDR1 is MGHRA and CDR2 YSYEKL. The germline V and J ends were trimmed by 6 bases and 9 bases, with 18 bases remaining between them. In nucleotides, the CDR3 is TGCGCCAGCAGGGCACCAGGGTCGATCCGTGAGCAGTTCTTC. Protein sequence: CASRAPGSIREQFF.

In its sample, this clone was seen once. CDR3 amino acids: CASTDIRTGQNIQYF. The CDR3 nucleotides read TGTGCCAGCACGGATATTAGGACAGGACAAAACATTCAGTACTTC. V is TRBV2 and J is TRBJ2-4, with 7 bases that match TRBD1. CDR3 size: 15 residues. CDR1 and CDR2 from the germline V gene are SNHLY and FYNNEI. V shed 7 bases and J 5 bases; nucleotides not matched to a gene: 11.

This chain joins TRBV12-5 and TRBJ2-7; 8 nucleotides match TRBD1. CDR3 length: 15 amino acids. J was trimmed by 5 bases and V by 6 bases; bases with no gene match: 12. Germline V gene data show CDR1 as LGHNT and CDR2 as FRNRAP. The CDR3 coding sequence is TGTGCTAGTGGCTTTGGGGACAGGAGGCAAGACGAGCAGTACTTC. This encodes CASGFGDRRQDEQYF.

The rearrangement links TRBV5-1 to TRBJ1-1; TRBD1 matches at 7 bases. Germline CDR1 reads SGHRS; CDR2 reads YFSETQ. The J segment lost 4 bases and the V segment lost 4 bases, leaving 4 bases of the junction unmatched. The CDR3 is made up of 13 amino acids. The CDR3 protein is CASSPGTATEAFF. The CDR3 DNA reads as TGCGCCAGCAGCCCAGGGACAGCCACTGAAGCTTTCTTT. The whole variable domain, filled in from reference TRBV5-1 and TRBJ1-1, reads KAGVTQTPRYLIKTRGQQVTLSCSPISGHRSVSWYQQTPGQGLQFLFEYFSETQRNKGNFPGRFSGRQFSNSRSEMNVSTLELGDSALYLCASSPGTATEAFFGQGTRLTVV.

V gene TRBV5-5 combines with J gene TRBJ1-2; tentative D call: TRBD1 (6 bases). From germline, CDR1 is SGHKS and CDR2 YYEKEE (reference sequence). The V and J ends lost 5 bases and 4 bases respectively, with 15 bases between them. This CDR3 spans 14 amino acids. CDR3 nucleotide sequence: TGTGCCAGCAGTTTGCTTGGACAGTCCTATGGCTACACCTTC. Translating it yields CASSLLGQSYGYTF.

CDR3 coding DNA: TGTGCCAGCAGCTTACTAGAGACAGGGCCAGATACGCAGTATTTT. This encodes CASSLLETGPDTQYF. The chain has TRBV5-6 and TRBJ2-3, with 7 bases lining up with TRBD1. The V and J ends lost 2 bases and 4 bases, in that order; junction bases with no gene match: 7. The CDR3 sequence is 15 residues long. In germline, CDR1 is SGHDT, CDR2 YYEEEE. Variable domain in full (rest from reference TRBV5-6 and TRBJ2-3): DAGVTQSPTHLIKTRGQQVTLRCSPKSGHDTVSWYQQALGQGPQFIFQYYEEEERQRGNFPDRFSGHQFPNYSSELNVNALLLGDSALYLCASSLLETGPDTQYFGPGTRLTVL.

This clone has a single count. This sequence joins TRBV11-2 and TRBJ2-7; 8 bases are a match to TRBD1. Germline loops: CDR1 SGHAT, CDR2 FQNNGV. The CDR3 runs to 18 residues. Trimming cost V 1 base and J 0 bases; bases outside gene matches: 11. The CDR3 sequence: CASSLVGQGRLDSYEQYF. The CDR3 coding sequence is TGTGCCAGCAGCTTAGTTGGACAGGGAAGGTTAGACTCCTACGAGCAGTACTTC.

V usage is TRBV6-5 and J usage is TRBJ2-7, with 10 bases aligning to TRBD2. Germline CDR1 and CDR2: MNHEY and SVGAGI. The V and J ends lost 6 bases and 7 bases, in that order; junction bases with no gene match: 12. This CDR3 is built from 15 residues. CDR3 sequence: CASRESGGELWEQYF. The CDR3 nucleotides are TGTGCCAGCAGGGAAAGCGGGGGGGAGCTGTGGGAGCAGTACTTC.

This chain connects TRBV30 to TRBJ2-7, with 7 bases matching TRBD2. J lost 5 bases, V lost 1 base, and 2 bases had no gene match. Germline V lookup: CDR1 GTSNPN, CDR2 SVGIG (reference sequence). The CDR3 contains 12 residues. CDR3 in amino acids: CAWSASGNEQYF. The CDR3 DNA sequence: TGTGCCTGGAGTGCCAGCGGGAACGAGCAGTACTTC. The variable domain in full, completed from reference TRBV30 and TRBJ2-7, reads SQTIHQWPATLVQPVGSPLSLECTVEGTSNPNLYWYRQAAGRGLQLLFYSVGIGQISSEVPQNLSASRPQDRQFILSSKKLLLSDSGFYLCAWSASGNEQYFGPGTRLTVT.

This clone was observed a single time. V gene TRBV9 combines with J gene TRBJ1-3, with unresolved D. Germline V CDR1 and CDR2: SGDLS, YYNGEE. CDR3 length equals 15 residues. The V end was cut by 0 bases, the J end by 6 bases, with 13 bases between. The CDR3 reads CASSVGGPLENTIYF. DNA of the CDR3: TGTGCCAGCAGCGTAGGAGGGCCTCTGGAAAACACCATATATTTT.

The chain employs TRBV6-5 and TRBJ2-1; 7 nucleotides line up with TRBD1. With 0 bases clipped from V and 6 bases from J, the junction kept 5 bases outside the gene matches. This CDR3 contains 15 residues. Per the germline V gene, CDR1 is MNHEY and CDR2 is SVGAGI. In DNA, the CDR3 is TGTGCCAGCAGTTACTCGAGGGACAGTATCAATGAGCAGTTCTTC. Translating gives CASSYSRDSINEQFF.

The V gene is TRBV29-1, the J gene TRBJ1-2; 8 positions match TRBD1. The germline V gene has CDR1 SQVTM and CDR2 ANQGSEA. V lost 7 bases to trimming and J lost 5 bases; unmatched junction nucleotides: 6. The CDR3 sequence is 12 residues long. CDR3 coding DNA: TGCAGCGCAGTACAGGGGGGTTATGGCTACACCTTC. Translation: CSAVQGGYGYTF.

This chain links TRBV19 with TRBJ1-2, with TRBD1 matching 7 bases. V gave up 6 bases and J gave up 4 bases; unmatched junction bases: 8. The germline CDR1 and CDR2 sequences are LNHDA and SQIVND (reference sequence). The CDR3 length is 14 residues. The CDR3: CASRGQAGSYGYTF. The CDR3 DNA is TGTGCCAGTAGAGGACAGGCGGGCTCCTATGGCTACACCTTC.